The rows below give T cell receptor beta chains drawn from one sample of a study of shared clonotypes between healthy human individuals. Method: immunoSEQ multiplex PCR; TCRdb's copy keeps in-frame clones and lacks some. Of some 2,100,000 clones listed, more than 90% were seen once; the top ten hold 0.1% to 0.15%. The specimen was naive CD4+ T cells sorted from blood. The receptors here all came from a young man in good health. CDR3s include the opening cysteine and the closing phenylalanine or tryptophan. The order of the fields is J gene, V gene, CDR3 length, D gene, clone size, CDR3 protein, CDR3 DNA. A D gene is named only where the DNA matches it firmly. Clone size, where shown, is once, few, many, or a class for clones that have expanded.

>TRBJ1-2|TRBV6-5|15|.|once
CASSYSRPTGHGYTF
TGTGCCAGCAGTTACTCTCGACCCACAGGGCATGGCTACACCTTC
>TRBJ2-7|TRBV11-2|12|.|once
CASSLNFFPEYF
TGTGCCAGCAGCTTAAATTTTTTTCCAGAGTACTTC
>TRBJ1-1|TRBV7-9|14|.|once
CASSLGKGDAEAFF
TGTGCCAGCAGCTTAGGTAAGGGGGACGCTGAAGCTTTCTTT
>TRBJ2-1|TRBV5-4|18|TRBD2|.
CASSLETSGGSSYNEQFF
TGTGCCAGCAGCTTGGAGACTAGCGGGGGGTCCTCCTACAATGAGCAGTTCTTC
>TRBJ1-6|TRBV2|14|TRBD1|.
CASTGQGYNSPLHF
TGTGCCAGCACCGGACAGGGTTATAATTCACCCCTCCACTTT
>TRBJ2-7|TRBV30|17|TRBD2|.
CAWSVKRGGQRDYEQYF
TGTGCCTGGAGTGTAAAGCGGGGGGGCCAGAGGGACTACGAGCAGTACTTC
>TRBJ1-1|TRBV7-8|13|.|few
CASTLKGNTEAFF
TGTGCCAGCACCCTTAAAGGGAACACTGAAGCTTTCTTT
>TRBJ1-2|TRBV7-2|15|.|.
CASSPRTATNYGYTF
TGTGCCAGCAGCCCAAGGACAGCGACTAACTATGGCTACACCTTC
>TRBJ2-2|TRBV7-2|15|TRBD2|.
CASSLGGLASGELFF
TGTGCCAGCAGCCTAGGGGGACTAGCGTCCGGGGAGCTGTTTTTT
>TRBJ2-2|TRBV6-4|14|.|.
CASSEDGNTGELFF
TGTGCCAGCAGTGAAGACGGAAACACCGGGGAGCTGTTTTTT
>TRBJ2-1|TRBV7-2|15|TRBD1|.
CASSLGQGARGEQFF
TGTGCCAGCAGCTTGGGCCAGGGGGCGCGAGGTGAGCAGTTCTTC
>TRBJ1-1|TRBV6-5|13|TRBD1|.
CASSPTGRTEAFF
TGTGCCAGCAGTCCGACAGGGAGGACTGAAGCTTTCTTT
>TRBJ2-5|TRBV5-4|14|.|.
CASSLTLDQETQYF
TGTGCCAGCAGCTTGACTCTGGATCAAGAGACCCAGTACTTC
>TRBJ2-5|TRBV5-1|16|TRBD1|.
CASSLGQGAFQETQYF
TGCGCCAGCAGCTTGGGCCAGGGGGCCTTCCAAGAGACCCAGTACTTC
>TRBJ1-6|TRBV7-2|14|.|.
CASSLEGVNSPLHF
TGTGCCAGCAGCTTAGAGGGGGTAAATTCACCCCTCCACTTT
>TRBJ1-3|TRBV5-1|12|.|.
CASSLEGNTIYF
TGCGCCAGCAGCTTAGAAGGAAACACCATATATTTT
>TRBJ2-3|TRBV11-2|15|.|.
CASSLKGTSTDTQYF
TGTGCCAGCAGCTTAAAGGGGACTAGCACAGATACGCAGTATTTT
>TRBJ1-6|TRBV10-1|14|.|.
CASSPDSRNSPLHF
TGCGCCAGCAGTCCAGACAGCCGAAATTCACCCCTCCACTTT
>TRBJ1-2|TRBV7-6|12|TRBD1|once
CASSPGTAASTF
TGTGCCAGCAGCCCTGGGACAGCCGCGTCCACCTTC
>TRBJ1-1|TRBV7-2|13|.|.
CASSLSSAAEAFF
TGTGCCAGCAGCTTAAGTTCGGCGGCTGAAGCTTTCTTT
>TRBJ2-3|TRBV30|16|.|.
CAWKLPGRPSTDTQYF
TGTGCCTGGAAATTGCCGGGGAGGCCTAGCACAGATACGCAGTATTTT
>TRBJ1-2|TRBV6-5|14|TRBD1|.
CASSWGQGAYGYTF
TGTGCCAGCAGTTGGGGACAGGGGGCTTATGGCTACACCTTC
>TRBJ2-7|TRBV15|16|TRBD2|.
CATSREGLAGAYEQYF
TGTGCCACCAGCAGAGAAGGGCTAGCGGGGGCCTACGAGCAGTACTTC
>TRBJ1-1|TRBV11-1|13|TRBD1|.
CASSWDSNTEAFF
TGTGCCAGCAGCTGGGACAGTAACACTGAAGCTTTCTTT
>TRBJ1-2|TRBV28|12|.|once
CASSPGFFGYTF
TGTGCCAGCAGCCCTGGGTTTTTTGGCTACACCTTC
>TRBJ1-3|TRBV25-1|14|.|.
CASSVQGAGNTIYF
TGTGCCAGCAGTGTCCAGGGCGCTGGAAACACCATATATTTT
>TRBJ1-1|TRBV7-9|15|TRBD1|.
CASSLGETGFSEAFF
TGTGCCAGCAGCTTAGGGGAGACAGGGTTTTCTGAAGCTTTCTTT
>TRBJ1-1|TRBV6-1|11|.|.
CAGAGATEAFF
TGTGCCGGGGCAGGGGCGACTGAAGCTTTCTTT